Detailed here is one TCR beta chain. This clonotype was counted a single time. Its antigen has not been determined. No base quality information exists; no much larger clone differs at one position. The roughly 39 donors, aged about 6 to 100 years, were systemically healthy Caucasian individuals from Russia. Approximately 9.7 milliliters of peripheral blood were drawn from each donor into EDTA-treated Vacutainer tubes. Ficoll-Paque density-gradient centrifugation was used to isolate PBMCs, with at least 7 million obtained per sample. Trizol reagent was used to extract total RNA from PBMCs, with at least 6 micrograms per sample. For every donor, an aliquot of PBMCs went through flow cytometry to measure the percentages of naive CD45RAhigh/CD27high T cells. The entry originates in a study of blood T cells in healthy people across ages (dated by TCRdb to 2013 to 2016). The study in broad terms: In model experiments, roughly one uniquely barcoded TCR beta cDNA molecule per two T cells was captured by template switching. For two donors (one aged 18 to 30 and one aged 80 or older), the study analyzed two additional independent replicas of 1 million unique cDNA reads from the same blood draw. The study measured age-related changes in TCR beta repertoire diversity using deep sequencing normalized with unique cDNA molecular identifiers. Four age groups were formed from the donors: young (average 16 years), middle-aged (just under 40), aged (approximately 60) and long-lived (about 75). What the work shows at the level of the full study, not this receptor alone: Compared with the aged group, the long-lived group had more naive CD4+ T cells, fewer expanded clones and increased TCR diversity, a pattern suggesting age selection. Observed TCR beta diversity per million T cells fell roughly linearly with age, and a significant reduction was already apparent by age around 39. There was a strong correlation between observed TCR beta diversity and the percentage of naive T cells measured by flow cytometry. Since profiling was done on bulk unsorted PBMCs, naive and antigen-experienced compartments could not be conclusively compared. Estimates of total diversity from one million sequenced T cells were regarded as lower bounds and underestimates. Because the CMV infection status of the donors was unknown, age-related changes in expanded clonotypes may potentially have been confounded.

Receptors were amplified or captured by 5' RACE. Sequencing relied on an Illumina HiSeq 2500. A second PCR of about 6 to 12 cycles was run with a J-beta primer mix and a sample-barcoded 5' primer. Each TCR beta cDNA molecule received a unique molecular identifier from a template-switch 5' adaptor carrying 12 random nucleotides. At least 3 million CDR3-containing paired-end reads were obtained from each sample. First-strand cDNA synthesis was performed from all RNA using the Mint cDNA synthesis kit, with priming by a TRBC-specific oligonucleotide. Following uracil-DNA glycosylase treatment, all cDNA underwent a first 18-cycle PCR with the universal primers M1SS and BC2_uni_R. The authors' pipeline ran thus. Normalization of each sample was performed by random selection of 1 million high-quality reads, each carrying a distinct molecular identifier. Reads sharing molecular identifiers were discarded rather than binned into consensus sequences. CDR3 identification, clonotype clustering and error correction used MiTCR with a Q25 quality threshold and the strictest error-elimination algorithm. A nonparametric unseen species model using Euler transformation provided a lower-bound estimate of total TCR beta diversity. The public reads were reanalyzed by TCRdb: fastp trimming at Q25, MiXCR alignment, in-frame beta chains only. CDR3 protein sequences are deduplicated, and each keeps its most common genes and DNA. The V and J calls shown here were made by TCRdb, not taken from the authors' results. This sample holds about 800,000 distinct CDR3 sequences; 25% were observed only once. The top ten hold around 3.6% of the sample.

Measured from the cysteine to the phenylalanine, the CDR3 is 17 residues long. The CDR3 DNA has 51 bases and is translated from base 1. From V the trimming removes 4 bases and from J it removes 0 bases, while the gene matches leave 7 bases of the junction unaccounted for. Reading the germline V gene gives CDR1 SGHRS and CDR2 YFSETQ. The same sample was also studied in work on T cells of mothers and their children. In that second paper, the authors write: Nine systemically healthy Caucasian individuals served as donors, namely three mothers together with their six children. cDNA synthesis used all of the extracted RNA, with around 1.4 ug of RNA in each 15 ul reaction. In the second PCR, sample barcodes and 2-4 random nucleotides were introduced via the M1S primer. Over 10 million TCR beta CDR3 reads came from each mother, compared with a few million reads from each child. In both related and unrelated pairs, thymic selection shapes the output of TCR recombination in a similar way, with inherited differences having only a minor effect. Normalized repertoire overlap was always slightly but never significantly higher in related than unrelated mother-child pairs. No persistent microchimeric T cell clones were found, with a detection sensitivity of 85 to 100 clones per million clonotypes. In the study, deep NGS was used to compare the TCR beta repertoires of mothers and children, and features distinguishing related mother-child pairs from unrelated individuals were sought. The mean age was roughly 44 +/- 4 years for the mothers and approximately 11 +/- 4 years for the children. After adapter ligation was performed with NEBNext reagents, the libraries were sequenced on an Illumina HiSeq 2000 with 100+100 nt paired-end reads. To prevent cross-contamination, the mother and child libraries were prepared one month apart and sequenced in separate runs. For each donor, somewhere between about 500,000 and 2,000,000 distinct TCR beta clonotypes were identified. Naive TCR beta clonotypes were estimated from low-frequency clonotypes matched to each donor's FACS-determined naive share, without sorting.

The chain was built from TRBV5-1 and TRBJ1-6; 7 bases in between match TRBD1. The clonotype was recovered from a boy aged 10-17 years in good health. Sequenced: blood. The nucleotide sequence is given as TGCGCCAGCAGCCATGGACAGGCAAGCTCCTATAATTCACCCCTCCACTTT. This translates into CASSHGQASSYNSPLHF.